What follows describes a single T cell receptor beta chain. A much larger clonotype is one base distant, so this may be a read error. The sample belongs to a study of blood T cell repertoires in COVID-19. Study-wide context: The United States, Italy and Spain provided the acute and convalescent COVID-19 samples.

Those who participated ranged in age from roughly 18 to 90 years and resided in under 25 US areas. Self-reported history from a screening survey and questionnaire set each donor's cohort. Here immunoSEQ multiplex PCR was the method, and the copy in TCRdb shows in-frame clones only, minus some. The sample consists of 260,000 or so clones, 80% to 90% of them appearing once. J lost 1 base, V lost 0 bases, and 1 base had no gene match. CDR1 is MGHRA and CDR2 is YSYEKL in the germline V gene. CDR3 length: 16 residues. The chain joins TRBV4-1 to TRBJ2-3; 10 bases line up with TRBD2. This clonotype was obtained from a middle-aged woman who had been exposed to COVID-19. Input material: PBMCs or T cells enriched from blood (not recorded which). The CDR3 bases are TGCGCCAGCAGCCAAGATCTAGCGGGGGGCACAGATACGCAGTATTTT. This sequence encodes CASSQDLAGGTDTQYF.